This T cell receptor (beta chain) originates from a study of blood T cell repertoires in COVID-19. At the level of the study: Acute-phase and convalescent COVID-19 samples originated in the United States, Italy and Spain. PBMCs, B-cell-depleted T cells, or T cells provided the cDNA or gDNA that made up the material.

The CDR3 extends over 16 amino acids. Germline CDR1 is SEHNR and CDR2 is FQNEAQ (reference sequence). Unmatched junction bases numbered 10, after V lost 2 bases and J lost 9 bases. This clone turned up a few times. Original processing methods: Scientists estimated how many nucleated cells there were by amplifying reference gene primers. Measured with immunoSEQ multiplex PCR; TCRdb has only the in-frame clones, and not every one. From that table come the V and J calls and clone size; the DNA was used to work out D and trimming. The sample lists 60,000 or so clones, almost 90% occurring once. This clonotype was obtained from a man aged 55-75 years with acute or convalescent COVID-19. The material sequenced was peripheral blood. This chain joins TRBV7-9 and TRBJ1-6, with 7 bases matching TRBD1. CDR3 amino acids: CASSLRGLNTGSPLHF. The CDR3, as DNA: TGTGCCAGCAGCTTAAGGGGGCTAAACACGGGTTCACCCCTCCACTTT.